A selection of T cell receptor beta chains follows, all from one sample in a study of T cells after yellow fever vaccination. In TCRdb, the 5' RACE reads were re-called with MiXCR into one record per CDR3 protein. The profile covers around 300,000 distinct CDR3 sequences, with over 4% appearing a single time and 20% to 25% taken by the ten largest. The sample was PBMCs, taken 5 days after the yellow fever booster vaccination. These receptors were obtained from a man aged 18 to 30 who received the YFV17D yellow fever vaccine. Each CDR3 is given with its conserved first and last residue. D genes are given only for firm matches. Not every row has a clone size; where given, it reads once, few, many or a size class.

TRBJ2-3	.	TRBD2	TRBV27	CASSFDGAGVTDTQYF	TGTGCCAGCAGTTTTGACGGGGCGGGGGTCACAGATACGCAGTATTTT
TRBJ1-2	few	.	TRBV4-2	CASSQAGLPYYGYTF	TGTGCCAGCAGCCAAGCCGGCCTCCCATACTATGGCTACACCTTC
TRBJ2-1	many	.	TRBV7-2	CASSTGTSTYNEQFF	TGTGCCAGCAGCACCGGGACAAGTACCTACAATGAGCAGTTCTTC
TRBJ2-7	few	TRBD1	TRBV24-1	CATSDSGQGEQYF	TGTGCCACCAGTGACTCGGGACAGGGCGAGCAGTACTTC
TRBJ2-1	few	TRBD2	TRBV12-3/TRBV12-4	CASSSRITSGGVYNEQFF	TGTGCCAGCAGTTCGCGCATCACTAGCGGGGGGGTGTACAATGAGCAGTTCTTC
TRBJ1-1	.	.	TRBV9	CASSAQMLDTEAFF	TGTGCCAGCAGCGCCCAGATGTTGGACACTGAAGCTTTCTTT
TRBJ2-4	.	.	TRBV6-5	CASSYSNRAKNIQYF	TGTGCCAGCAGTTACTCGAACCGAGCCAAAAACATTCAGTACTTC
TRBJ1-1	.	.	TRBV20-1	CSAMGPRADIWIGNTEAFF	TGCAGTGCTATGGGGCCCCGGGCGGACATCTGGATTGGGAACACTGAAGCTTTCTTT
TRBJ2-2	few	TRBD1	TRBV29-1	CSVERQGDTGELFF	TGCAGCGTTGAACGACAGGGGGACACCGGGGAGCTGTTTTTT
TRBJ1-1	few	.	TRBV28	CASSLQTQNTEAFF	TGTGCCAGCAGCCTTCAGACACAGAACACTGAAGCTTTCTTT
TRBJ1-5	few	.	TRBV5-1	CASSPDDTRNQPQHF	TGCGCCAGCAGCCCCGACGATACCCGGAATCAGCCCCAGCATTTT
TRBJ1-1	.	.	TRBV4-3	CASSQGALSNTEAFF	TGCGCCAGCAGCCAAGGGGCCCTCAGCAACACTGAAGCTTTCTTT
TRBJ1-4	few	TRBD1	TRBV27	CASSPLLRTGLYEKLFF	TGTGCCAGCAGTCCGCTTCTACGGACAGGGTTGTATGAAAAACTGTTTTTT
TRBJ1-2	many	TRBD1	TRBV29-1	CSVYPLGQGYGYTF	TGCAGCGTTTACCCTCTAGGACAGGGGTATGGCTACACCTTC
TRBJ2-3	few	TRBD1	TRBV4-3	CASSQDRTGGTDTQYF	TGCGCCAGCAGCCAAGATCGGACAGGGGGCACAGATACGCAGTATTTT
TRBJ2-1	many	TRBD2	TRBV6-6	CASNYLAGMSYNEQFF	TGTGCCAGCAACTACCTAGCGGGGATGTCCTACAATGAGCAGTTCTTC
TRBJ2-3	few	.	TRBV29-1	CSVEDLQPGSTDTQYF	TGCAGCGTTGAAGATCTCCAGCCGGGGAGCACAGATACGCAGTATTTT
TRBJ1-2	.	TRBD1	TRBV7-2	CASSLAQRTGDGYTF	TGTGCCAGCAGCTTAGCGCAAAGGACAGGGGACGGCTACACCTTC
TRBJ2-2	few	.	TRBV5-1	CASSYLKTNTGELFF	TGCGCCAGCAGCTACCTGAAGACCAACACCGGGGAGCTGTTTTTT
TRBJ2-5	many	TRBD2	TRBV4-2	CASSPSTSGGAEETQYF	TGTGCCAGCAGCCCCTCCACTAGCGGGGGGGCCGAAGAGACCCAGTACTTC
TRBJ2-7	many	.	TRBV20-1	CSARPRLGSLEQYF	TGCAGTGCCAGACCACGGCTGGGGTCTCTCGAGCAGTACTTC
TRBJ1-1	many	.	TRBV7-9	CASTPREDTEAFF	TGTGCCAGCACCCCCAGAGAGGACACTGAAGCTTTCTTT
TRBJ1-1	.	.	TRBV6-2/TRBV6-3	CASSSIIPGRTEAFF	TGTGCCAGCAGTTCGATCATCCCAGGGCGGACTGAAGCTTTCTTT
TRBJ2-2	.	.	TRBV4-3	CASSLTRSGRLFF	TGCGCCAGCAGTCTGACTAGATCGGGGAGGCTGTTTTTT
TRBJ1-1	many	.	TRBV5-1	CASSLDLRTEAFF	TGCGCCAGCAGCTTGGACCTTCGCACTGAAGCTTTCTTT
TRBJ1-4	few	.	TRBV12-5	CASGFRPATNEKLFF	TGTGCTAGTGGTTTCCGACCTGCAACTAATGAAAAACTGTTTTTT
TRBJ1-2	.	TRBD1	TRBV18	CASSRDRINYGYTF	TGTGCCAGCTCCCGGGACAGAATTAACTATGGCTACACCTTC